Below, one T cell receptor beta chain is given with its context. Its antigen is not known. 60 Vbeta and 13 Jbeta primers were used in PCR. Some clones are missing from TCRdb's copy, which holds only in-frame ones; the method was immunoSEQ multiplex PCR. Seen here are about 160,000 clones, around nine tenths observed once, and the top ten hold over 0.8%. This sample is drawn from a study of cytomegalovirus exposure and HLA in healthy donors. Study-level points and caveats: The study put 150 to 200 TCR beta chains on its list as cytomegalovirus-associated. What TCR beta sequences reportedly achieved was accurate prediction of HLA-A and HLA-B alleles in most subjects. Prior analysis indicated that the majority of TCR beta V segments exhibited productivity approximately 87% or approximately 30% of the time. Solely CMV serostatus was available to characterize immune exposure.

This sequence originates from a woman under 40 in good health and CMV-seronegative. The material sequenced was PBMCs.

The CDR3 spells CASSNPVIYGYTF. The DNA of the CDR3 is TGTGCCAGCAGCAACCCAGTTATCTATGGCTACACCTTC. The chain couples TRBV5-4 to TRBJ1-2; D remains unclear. The V gene's germline CDR1 is SGHNT and CDR2 YYREEE (reference sequence). The CDR3 runs 13 residues. Trimming removed 4 bases at V and 4 bases at J, with 11 bases between.